The clone carrying this T cell receptor beta chain was counted between two and nine times. Its target is not known. The record originates from a study of cytomegalovirus exposure and HLA in healthy donors. Notes on the study in general: It was confirmed in vitro that three of the CMV-associated chains were specific for CMV antigens. In a later analysis, common viral pathogens appeared linked to several of the most significant clusters.

The PCR made use of 60 Vbeta and 13 Jbeta primers. The data were produced by immunoSEQ multiplex PCR, yet TCRdb's version contains in-frame clones alone and is incomplete. Of some 62,000 clones listed, more than 75% are singletons. Each donor was healthy, and each was a bone marrow donor. V lost 5 bases and J 0 bases, leaving 13 bases between the germline ends. CDR1 is MNHEY, CDR2 SVGAGI, per germline. This CDR3 has 15 residues. The specimen sequenced was PBMCs. V is TRBV6-5 and J is TRBJ1-2; no definite D call. The clonotype comes from a man in his late teens or twenties in good health and CMV-seronegative. The CDR3 sequence: CASSLDVGTNYGYTF. CDR3 DNA: TGTGCCAGCAGTCTCGACGTCGGGACTAACTATGGCTACACCTTC.